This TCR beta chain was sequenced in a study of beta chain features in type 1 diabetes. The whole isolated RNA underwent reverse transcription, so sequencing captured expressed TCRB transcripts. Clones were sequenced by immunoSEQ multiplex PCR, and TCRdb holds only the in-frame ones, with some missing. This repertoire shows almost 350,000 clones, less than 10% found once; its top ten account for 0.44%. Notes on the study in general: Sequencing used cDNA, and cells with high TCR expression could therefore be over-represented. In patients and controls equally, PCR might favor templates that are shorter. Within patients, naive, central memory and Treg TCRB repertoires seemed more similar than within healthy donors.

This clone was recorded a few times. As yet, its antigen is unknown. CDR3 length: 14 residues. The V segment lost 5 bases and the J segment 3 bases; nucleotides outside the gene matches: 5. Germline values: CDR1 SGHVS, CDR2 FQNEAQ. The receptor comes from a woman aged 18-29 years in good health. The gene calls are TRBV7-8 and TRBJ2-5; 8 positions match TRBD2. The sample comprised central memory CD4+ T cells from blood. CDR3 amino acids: CASSRAGGEETQYF. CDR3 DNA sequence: TGTGCCAGCAGCCGCGCGGGGGGCGAAGAGACCCAGTACTTC.